A single sample is the source of the 21 T cell receptor beta chains below, sequenced in a study of molecular identifiers for immune sequencing clone quantification. Each CDR3 protein is one row after TCRdb ran MiXCR on the PCR reads. This sample carries around 470,000 distinct CDR3 sequences, roughly 26% of them seen once, and the ten largest clones take under 0.85%. Specimen: naive CD8+ T cells from blood, with Jurkat cell RNA spiked in. Documented subset: FACS-sorted CD8+CD4-CCR7+CD45RA+ naive T cells. These TCRs come from a human donor in good health. Some libraries in this study had Jurkat cell RNA spiked in.

V gene TRBV7-9 combines with J gene TRBJ2-3; D gene uncertain. This CDR3 has 13 amino acids. Looked up from germline, CDR1 is SEHNR and CDR2 is FQNEAQ (reference sequence). Deletions cut 5 bases from V and 1 base from J, with 7 bases between. The CDR3 region has the DNA TGTGCCAGCAGCCAGTGGTGCACAGATACGCAGTATTTT. This codes for CASSQWCTDTQYF.

This clonotype showed up just a few times. The V call is TRBV19, the J call TRBJ2-2, with 9 bases lining up with TRBD1. This CDR3 contains 15 residues. In germline, CDR1 is LNHDA, CDR2 SQIVND (reference sequence). Germline trimming cut 3 bases from V and 5 bases from J; bases unmatched to any gene: 4. Here the CDR3 reads CASSIGTGSTGELFF. CDR3 coding DNA: TGTGCCAGTAGTATCGGGACAGGGAGTACCGGGGAGCTGTTTTTT.

The sample holds a few counts of this clonotype. V gene TRBV20-1 combines with J gene TRBJ1-5; 9 bases agree with TRBD1. CDR1 is DFQATT and CDR2 is SNEGSKA in the germline V gene (reference sequence). J was trimmed by 6 bases and V by 0 bases; bases with no gene match: 3. There are 14 residues in the CDR3. The chain's CDR3 is CSARDTGGRQPQHF. The CDR3 DNA reads as TGCAGTGCTAGAGACACAGGGGGCCGTCAGCCCCAGCATTTT.

This clonotype was observed many times. The rearrangement uses TRBV6-5 and TRBJ1-2; 8 nucleotides align to TRBD1. The length of the CDR3 is 16 residues. The germline CDR1 and CDR2 sequences are MNHEY and SVGAGI. V shed 8 bases and J 4 bases; nucleotides not matched to a gene: 15. CDR3 in amino acids: CASGLRSETGVYGYTF. The CDR3 coding sequence is TGTGCCAGCGGACTCCGGTCCGAGACAGGGGTCTATGGCTACACCTTC.

In this sample, this clonotype turned up a few times. V gene TRBV4-3 combines with J gene TRBJ1-1; D not resolved. Looked up from germline, CDR1 is LGHNA and CDR2 is YSLEER. The CDR3 loop spans 13 amino acids. The V end lost 4 bases, the J end lost 2 bases, and 8 bases lay between the germline ends. The chain's CDR3 is CASSPGINTEAFF. CDR3 nucleotide sequence: TGCGCCAGCAGCCCAGGTATTAACACTGAAGCTTTCTTT.

Regarding this clonotype: The junction departs from germline at one end; a sequencing error may be responsible. The V gene is TRBV4-3, the J gene TRBJ2-1; 7 bases fit TRBD2. CDR1 is LGHNA and CDR2 is YSLEER in the germline V gene. The CDR3 is made up of 15 amino acids. The CDR3 is CASSHYLADYNEQSF. DNA for the CDR3: TGCGCCAGCAGCCACTATCTAGCGGACTACAATGAGCAGTCCTTC.

At least ten counts were recorded for this clonotype. The rearrangement joins TRBV13 to TRBJ1-1; 12 nucleotides agree with TRBD1. The trim removed 5 bases at V and 6 bases at J, leaving 7 bases unmatched. The germline gives CDR1 PRHDT, CDR2 FYEKMQ (reference sequence). This CDR3 is built from 15 residues. The DNA for the CDR3 is TGTGCCAGCAGCCAAGGGACAGGGGGCTTGGCTGAAGCTTTCTTT. It is translated as CASSQGTGGLAEAFF.

The chain carries TRBV3-2 and TRBJ2-3. TRBV3-2 constitutes a pseudogene. The CDR3 spans 12 residues. DNA for the CDR3: TGTGCCAGCAGCCACCATACAGGTACGCAGTATTTT. Encoded protein: CASSHHTGTQYF.

As to this clonotype: At one end, the junction sequence differs from germline, possibly due to a read error. This sequence joins TRBV7-9 and TRBJ2-7, with a weak D call TRBD2 (6 bases). This CDR3 has 16 amino acids. CDR1 is SEHNR, CDR2 FQNEAQ, per germline (reference sequence). The CDR3 DNA is TGTGCCAGCAGCTTAGTGGGGGGTAGGGACTCCCACGAGCAGTACTTC. As protein: CASSLVGGRDSHEQYF.

This clonotype showed up many times. This rearrangement joins TRBV28 to TRBJ1-1; no firm D call. Trimming removed 3 bases from V and 1 base from J, with 15 bases in between. The CDR3 covers 16 residues. The germline V gene has CDR1 MDHEN and CDR2 SYDVKM. The CDR3 spells CASSFPHSLPNTEAFF. Here the CDR3 DNA reads TGTGCCAGCAGTTTCCCCCACTCCCTCCCGAACACTGAAGCTTTCTTT.

As concerns this clonotype: This could be a read error, since a much larger clone is one nucleotide away. The V gene is TRBV3-1, the J gene TRBJ2-4; a weak D match, TRBD2 (6 bases). This CDR3 spans 14 amino acids. CDR1 is LGHDT, CDR2 YNNKEL, per germline (reference sequence). CDR3 sequence: CASSPRDGKNNQYF. The CDR3 region has the DNA TGTGCCAGCAGCCCGCGGGACGGCAAAAACAATCAGTACTTC. Together with reference TRBV3-1 and TRBJ2-4, the CDR3 gives the full variable domain: DTAVSQTPKYLVTQMGNDKSIKCEQNLGHDTMYWYKQDSKKFLKIMFSYNNKELIINETVPNRFSPKSPDKAHLNLHINSLELGDSAVYFCASSPRDGKNNQYFGAGTRLSVL.

This clonotype was observed a few times. The rearrangement joins TRBV9 to TRBJ1-5; D not resolved. The CDR3 extends over 15 amino acids. Germline lookup yields CDR1 SGDLS and CDR2 YYNGEE. The V gene lost 0 bases and the J gene lost 0 bases, with 7 bases spanning the gap. Here the CDR3 reads CASSVGTISNQPQHF. The CDR3 nucleotides read TGTGCCAGCAGCGTAGGTACCATTAGCAATCAGCCCCAGCATTTT.

This clonotype was observed a handful of times. This rearrangement joins TRBV7-9 to TRBJ2-4, with 7 bases identical to TRBD1. The junction had 7 bases not matched to a gene; V was cut back by 5 bases and J by 0 bases. In germline, CDR1 is SEHNR, CDR2 FQNEAQ (reference sequence). The CDR3 is 16 residues long. CDR3 amino acids: CASSAPTGVAKNIQYF. The CDR3 DNA reads as TGTGCCAGCAGCGCGCCAACAGGGGTAGCCAAAAACATTCAGTACTTC. Looking up the rest from reference TRBV7-9 and TRBJ2-4 gives the full variable domain: DTGVSQNPRHKITKRGQNVTFRCDPISEHNRLYWYRQTLGQGPEFLTYFQNEAQLEKSRLLSDRFSAERPKGSFSTLEIQRTEQGDSAMYLCASSAPTGVAKNIQYFGAGTRLSVL.

This clonotype showed up many times. The chain has TRBV4-1 and TRBJ1-5; 7 bases are shared with TRBD1. The CDR3 has 15 residues. Germline V lookup: CDR1 MGHRA, CDR2 YSYEKL. V lost 1 base to trimming and J lost 3 bases; unmatched junction nucleotides: 3. The CDR3 here is CASSQGQGNNQPQHF. The CDR3 DNA sequence: TGCGCCAGCAGCCAAGGACAGGGTAACAATCAGCCCCAGCATTTT.

The chain is built from TRBV3-1 and TRBJ2-3, with 9 nucleotides matching TRBD1. Germline loops: CDR1 LGHDT, CDR2 YNNKEL (reference sequence). J was trimmed by 4 bases and V by 5 bases; bases with no gene match: 4. The CDR3 is made up of 14 amino acids. The CDR3 loop is CASSWTGVPDTQYF. The CDR3 nucleotides are TGTGCCAGCAGCTGGACAGGGGTACCAGATACGCAGTATTTT.

This clonotype came up many times. This chain connects TRBV7-2 to TRBJ2-5, with TRBD1 matching 10 bases. The germline CDR1 and CDR2 sequences are SGHTA and FQGNSA. J lost 2 bases, V lost 5 bases, and 14 bases had no gene match. This CDR3 contains 18 residues. In DNA, the CDR3 is TGTGCCAGCAGCCCTCCGACAGGGGGCGTACCAATTCAAGAGACCCAGTACTTC. This sequence encodes CASSPPTGGVPIQETQYF.

This chain uses TRBV12-3 or TRBV12-4 with TRBJ2-5; TRBD2 aligns across 13 bases. This CDR3 is built from 19 residues. With V trimmed by 4 bases and J by 2 bases, 13 bases remained unmatched. CDR3 protein: CASSSWTSGGVVGQETQYF. The CDR3 DNA sequence: TGTGCCAGCAGTTCCTGGACTAGCGGGGGAGTCGTGGGACAAGAGACCCAGTACTTC.

The sample holds many counts of this clonotype. This chain links TRBV20-1 with TRBJ2-2; D is unresolved. The CDR3 has 16 amino acids. Germline V gene data show CDR1 as DFQATT and CDR2 as SNEGSKA (reference sequence). Trimming took off 0 bases at V and 0 bases at J, with 11 bases between the two ends. The chain's CDR3 is CSARDRDTANTGELFF. The CDR3 DNA is TGCAGTGCTAGAGACCGAGACACCGCGAACACCGGGGAGCTGTTTTTT.

As concerns this clonotype: A much larger clone sits a single nucleotide away, making a read error possible. This chain connects TRBV29-1 to TRBJ2-5; D perhaps matches TRBD2 (5 bases). Trimming shortened V by 3 bases and J by 9 bases, and 17 bases separated the two germline ends. CDR3 length equals 13 residues. CDR1 and CDR2 (germline): SQVTM, ANQGSEA. The CDR3 sequence: CSVDGPRQEAQYF. The CDR3 bases are TGCAGCGTTGACGGCCCCCGGCAGGAGGCCCAGTACTTC. The entire variable domain, with the rest obtained from reference TRBV29-1 and TRBJ2-5, is as follows: SAVISQKPSRDICQRGTSLTIQCQVDSQVTMMFWYRQQPGQSLTLIATANQGSEATYESGFVIDKFPISRPNLTFSTLTVSNMSPEDSSIYLCSVDGPRQEAQYFGPGTRLLVL.

In its sample, this clonotype was seen many times. This rearrangement joins TRBV20-1 to TRBJ2-7; D unresolved. Trimming took off 3 bases at V and 11 bases at J, with 26 bases between the two ends. The CDR3 runs 15 residues. The germline V gene encodes CDR1 DFQATT and CDR2 SNEGSKA (reference sequence). As DNA, the CDR3 is TGCAGTGCTAGGGACGAGCTTTCAGGTCTATCTACGGAGTACTTC. Translated, it gives CSARDELSGLSTEYF.

V gene TRBV3-1 combines with J gene TRBJ1-1; D may be TRBD1 (6 bases). The germline V gene has CDR1 LGHDT and CDR2 YNNKEL (reference sequence). The CDR3 is 13 residues long. V was shortened by 0 bases and J by 8 bases, with 10 bases between the two germline ends. CDR3 coding DNA: TGTGCCAGCAGCCAAGAAGGGACATGGGAAGCTTTCTTT. Amino acids: CASSQEGTWEAFF.